This TCR beta chain was documented in a study of T cell responses to AZD1222 COVID-19 vaccine (dated by TCRdb to the early 2020s). With respect to the entire study: Because spike-specific TCR depth and breadth did not differ between the two schedules, AZD1222 recipients who got a second dose at roughly 4 weeks were pooled with those who got a second dose at roughly 12 weeks. A total of 233 trial participants underwent TCR sequencing, of whom roughly 210 had received two doses of AZD1222 and roughly 26 had received two doses of the MenACWY control vaccine. Enrollment into the trials was organized by age into subgroups of 18-55, 56-69 and 70-plus years, and those subgroups contained roughly 140, 27 and 60 TCR-sequenced participants, respectively. Results and caveats for the whole study, not just this receptor: Conclusions about previously exposed vaccinees were limited because only a handful of AZD1222 recipients were SARS-CoV-2 seropositive at baseline. Because no samples from the day 14 peak response were available, repertoires could be characterized only after the peak T cell response. Most participants were white British and females outnumbered males, and the authors suggested that clonal diversity may have been underestimated. After two AZD1222 doses, spike-specific TCR breadth and depth were significantly higher than at day 0 and than in MenACWY recipients. The 56-69-year group was small, and its depth increase did not reach significance, likely because of low power. Epitopes outside the regions mutated in the B.1.351 and B.1.1.7 variants were reportedly recognized by nearly half of the unique spike-specific TCRs. The whole spike protein was spanned by vaccine-associated CD4 TCRs, and dominant responses were seen in regions 160-218 and 743-854.

V and J are truncated by 4 bases and 3 bases respectively, leaving an intervening sequence of 10 bases. CDR1 SGHDT and CDR2 YYEEEE were looked up in the germline V gene. The CDR3 runs 13 residues from the cysteine to the phenylalanine. Of the read, only the CDR3 DNA is kept; its 39 bases are in frame from base 1. The CDR3 regions of human TCRbeta chains were analyzed by immunosequencing. For the original study's pipeline: Repertoire TCRs were checked for matches against a reference library of SARS-CoV-2-specific TCRs that had been generated using the MIRA antigen-specificity platform. Breadth was defined as the fraction of unique TCRs that were SARS-CoV-2-associated. Depth was defined as the fraction of total T cells that were SARS-CoV-2-associated. Each spike-specific TCR was assigned to its reactive spike region and to a CD4 or CD8 class using the MIRA data. Log10-transformed breadth and depth values were compared by one-way ANOVA with Sidak's multiple comparisons tests. TCRdb provides this immuneACCESS table in a form limited to in-frame rearrangements. Some clones are lacking; in checked studies, under half of them reflect an unresolved V gene, and why the rest are absent is not known. That table supplies the V and J calls and clone size; D and trimming were determined from the DNA. The sample table lists about 190,000 clones, about nine tenths of them with a count of one. Approximately 0.97% of the sample rests with the top ten.

The time point label corresponds to: baseline before first vaccination. Vaccinee samples came from UK trials COV001 and COV002, including a single-blind randomized controlled phase 2/3 trial of AZD1222 (ChAdOx1 nCoV-19) in healthy adults. For TCRbeta chain sequencing, PBMC samples from trial participants were taken at day 0 and at day 28 after the second dose. A note on this clone: The specificity of this receptor is unknown. No base qualities exist here, and no much larger clone lies one base off it.

The rearrangement joined TRBV5-6 to TRBJ2-5; no D gene call is confident. This specimen was peripheral blood, taken on day 0 of AZD1222 vaccination. The origin of this receptor is an adult in good health. The nucleotide sequence is TGTGCCAGCAGCCATAAACCAGAAGAGACCCAGTACTTC. Its coded protein is CASSHKPEETQYF.